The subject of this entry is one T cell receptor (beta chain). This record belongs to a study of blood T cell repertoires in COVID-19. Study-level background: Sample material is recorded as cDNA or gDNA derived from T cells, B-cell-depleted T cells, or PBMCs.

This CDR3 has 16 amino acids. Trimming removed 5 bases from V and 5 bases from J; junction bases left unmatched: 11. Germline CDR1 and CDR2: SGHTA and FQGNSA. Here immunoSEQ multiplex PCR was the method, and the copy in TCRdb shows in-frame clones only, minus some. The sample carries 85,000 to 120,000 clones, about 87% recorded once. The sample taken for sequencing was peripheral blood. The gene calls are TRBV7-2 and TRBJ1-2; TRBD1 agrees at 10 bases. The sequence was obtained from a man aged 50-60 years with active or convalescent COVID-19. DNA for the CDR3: TGTGCCAGCAGCACCTCCGGACAGGGGGTAAGATATGGCTACACCTTC. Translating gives CASSTSGQGVRYGYTF.